This T cell receptor (beta chain) was profiled in a study of monozygotic twins with inflammatory bowel disease. Worth noting for this clonotype: Its antigen remains unidentified.

The study's findings and limits: Inverse Simpson values showed less TCRbeta diversity in IBD patients than in their healthy co-twins.

Template switching incorporated UMIs with a 6-nucleotide sample barcode. Each CDR3 protein gets one entry in TCRdb, which reprocessed the 5' RACE reads and gives no DNA. The table for this sample gives 200,000 to 250,000 distinct CDR3 sequences. Source material: blood. This receptor was identified in a human donor with ulcerative colitis or Crohn's disease, or a healthy co-twin of an affected twin (not recorded which).

CDR3 protein: CASSFYPGHLYNSPLHF. The chain couples TRBV7-2 to TRBJ1-6; the TCRdb D gene call, TRBD1, has no DNA to confirm it. Per the germline V gene, CDR1 is SGHTA and CDR2 is FQGNSA. The CDR3 runs 17 residues.